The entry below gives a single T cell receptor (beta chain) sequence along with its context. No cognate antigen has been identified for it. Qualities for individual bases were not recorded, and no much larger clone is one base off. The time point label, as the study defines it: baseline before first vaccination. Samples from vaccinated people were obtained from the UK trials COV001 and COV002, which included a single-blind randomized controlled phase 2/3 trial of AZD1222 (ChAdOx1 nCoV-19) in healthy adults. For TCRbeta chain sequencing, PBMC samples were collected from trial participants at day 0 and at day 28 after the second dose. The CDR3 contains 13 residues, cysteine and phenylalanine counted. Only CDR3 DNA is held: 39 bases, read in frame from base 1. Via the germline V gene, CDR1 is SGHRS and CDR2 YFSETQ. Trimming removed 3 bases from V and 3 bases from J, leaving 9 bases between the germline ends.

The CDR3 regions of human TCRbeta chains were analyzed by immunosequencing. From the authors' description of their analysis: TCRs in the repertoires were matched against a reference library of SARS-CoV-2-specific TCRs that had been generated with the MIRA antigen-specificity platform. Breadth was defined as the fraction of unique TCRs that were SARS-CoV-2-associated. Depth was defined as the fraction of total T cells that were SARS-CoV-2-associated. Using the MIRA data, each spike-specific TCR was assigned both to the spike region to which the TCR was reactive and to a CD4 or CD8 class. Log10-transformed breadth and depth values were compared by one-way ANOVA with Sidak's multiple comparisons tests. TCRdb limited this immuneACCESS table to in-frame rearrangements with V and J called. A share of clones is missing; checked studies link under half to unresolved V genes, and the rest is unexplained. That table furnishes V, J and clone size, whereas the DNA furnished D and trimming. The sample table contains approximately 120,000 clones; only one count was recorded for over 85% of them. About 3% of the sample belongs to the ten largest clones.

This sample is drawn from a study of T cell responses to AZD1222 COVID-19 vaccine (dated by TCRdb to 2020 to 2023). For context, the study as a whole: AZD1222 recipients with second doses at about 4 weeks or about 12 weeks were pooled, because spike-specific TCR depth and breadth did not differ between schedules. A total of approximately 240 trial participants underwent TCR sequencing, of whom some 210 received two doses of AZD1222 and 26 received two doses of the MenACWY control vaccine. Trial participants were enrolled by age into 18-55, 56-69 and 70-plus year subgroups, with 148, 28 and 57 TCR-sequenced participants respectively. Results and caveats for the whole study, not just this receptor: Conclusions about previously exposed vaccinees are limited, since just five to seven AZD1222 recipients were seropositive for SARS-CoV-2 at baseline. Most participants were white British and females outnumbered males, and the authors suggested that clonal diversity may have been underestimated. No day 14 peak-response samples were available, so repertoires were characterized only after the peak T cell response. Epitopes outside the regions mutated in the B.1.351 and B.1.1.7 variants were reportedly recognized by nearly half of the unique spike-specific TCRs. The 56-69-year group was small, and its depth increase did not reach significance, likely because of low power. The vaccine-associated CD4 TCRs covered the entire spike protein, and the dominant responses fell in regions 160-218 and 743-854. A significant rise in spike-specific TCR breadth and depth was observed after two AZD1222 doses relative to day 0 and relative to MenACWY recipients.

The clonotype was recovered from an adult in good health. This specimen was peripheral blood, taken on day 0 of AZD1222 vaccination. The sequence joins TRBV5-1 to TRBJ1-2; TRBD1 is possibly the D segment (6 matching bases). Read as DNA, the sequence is TGCGCCAGCAGCTCGGGACACGACTATGGCTACACCTTC. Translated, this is CASSSGHDYGYTF.